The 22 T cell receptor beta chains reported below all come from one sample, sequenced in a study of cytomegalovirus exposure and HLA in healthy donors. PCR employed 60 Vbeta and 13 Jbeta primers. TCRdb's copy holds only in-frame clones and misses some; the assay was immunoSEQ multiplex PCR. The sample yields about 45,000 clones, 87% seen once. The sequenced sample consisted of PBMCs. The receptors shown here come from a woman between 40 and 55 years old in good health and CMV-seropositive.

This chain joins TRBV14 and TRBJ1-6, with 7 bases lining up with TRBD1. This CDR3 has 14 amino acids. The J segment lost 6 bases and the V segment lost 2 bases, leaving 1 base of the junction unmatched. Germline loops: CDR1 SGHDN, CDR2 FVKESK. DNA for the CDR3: TGTGCCAGCAGCCAACAGGGGGGTAATTCACCCCTCCACTTT. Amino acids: CASSQQGGNSPLHF.

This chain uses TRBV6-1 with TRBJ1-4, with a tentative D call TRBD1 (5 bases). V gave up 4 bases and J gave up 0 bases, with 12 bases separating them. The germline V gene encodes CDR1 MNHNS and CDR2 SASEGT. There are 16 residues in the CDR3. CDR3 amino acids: CASSADRQTTNEKLFF. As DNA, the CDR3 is TGTGCCAGCAGTGCTGACAGACAAACAACTAATGAAAAACTGTTTTTT.

The CDR3 is CASSQGLRPSGYNEQFF. CDR3 in DNA: TGCGCCAGCAGCCAAGGGCTGAGGCCTAGCGGGTACAATGAGCAGTTCTTC. V gene TRBV4-1 combines with J gene TRBJ2-1; 8 bases match TRBD2. V shed 1 base, J shed 4 bases, and the junction held 9 bases outside the gene matches. The germline CDR1 and CDR2 sequences are MGHRA and YSYEKL. This CDR3 spans 17 amino acids.

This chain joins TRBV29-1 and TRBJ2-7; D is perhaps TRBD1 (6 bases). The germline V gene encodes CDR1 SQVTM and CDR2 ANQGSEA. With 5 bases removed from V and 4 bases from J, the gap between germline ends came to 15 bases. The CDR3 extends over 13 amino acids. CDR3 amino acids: CSVQSGVGYEQYF. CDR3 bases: TGCAGCGTTCAATCAGGGGTAGGTTACGAGCAGTACTTC.

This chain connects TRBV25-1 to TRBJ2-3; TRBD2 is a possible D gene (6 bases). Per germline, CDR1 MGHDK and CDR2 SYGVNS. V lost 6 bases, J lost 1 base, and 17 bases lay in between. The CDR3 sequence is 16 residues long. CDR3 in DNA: TGTGCCAGCAGGGAGGGGCTCAGGAAGGGCACAGATACGCAGTATTTT. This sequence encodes CASREGLRKGTDTQYF.

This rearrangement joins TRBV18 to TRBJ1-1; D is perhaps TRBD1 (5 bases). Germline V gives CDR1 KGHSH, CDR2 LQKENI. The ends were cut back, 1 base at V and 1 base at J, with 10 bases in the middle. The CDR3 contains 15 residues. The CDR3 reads CASSPQNQGNTEAFF. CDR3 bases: TGTGCCAGCTCACCACAGAACCAGGGGAACACTGAAGCTTTCTTT.

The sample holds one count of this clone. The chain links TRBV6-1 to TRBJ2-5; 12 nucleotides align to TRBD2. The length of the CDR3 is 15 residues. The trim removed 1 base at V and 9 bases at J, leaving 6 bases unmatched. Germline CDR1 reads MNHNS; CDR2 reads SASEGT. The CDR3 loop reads CASSEVTSGSTAQYF. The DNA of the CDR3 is TGTGCCAGCAGTGAAGTGACTAGCGGGAGTACAGCCCAGTACTTC.

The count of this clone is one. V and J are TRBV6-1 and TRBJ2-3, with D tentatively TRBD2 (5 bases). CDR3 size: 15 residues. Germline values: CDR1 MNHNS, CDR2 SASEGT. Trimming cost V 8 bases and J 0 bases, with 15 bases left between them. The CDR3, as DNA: TGTGCCAGCGGCCGTTTTGGACTGAGCACAGATACGCAGTATTTT. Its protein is CASGRFGLSTDTQYF.

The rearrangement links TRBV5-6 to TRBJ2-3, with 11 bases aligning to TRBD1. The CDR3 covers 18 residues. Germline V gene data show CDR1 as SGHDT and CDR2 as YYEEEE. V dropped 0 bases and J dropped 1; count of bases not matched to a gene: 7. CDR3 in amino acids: CASSLGTGGYRGTDTQYF. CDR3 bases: TGTGCCAGCAGCTTGGGGACAGGGGGCTACCGGGGCACAGATACGCAGTATTTT.

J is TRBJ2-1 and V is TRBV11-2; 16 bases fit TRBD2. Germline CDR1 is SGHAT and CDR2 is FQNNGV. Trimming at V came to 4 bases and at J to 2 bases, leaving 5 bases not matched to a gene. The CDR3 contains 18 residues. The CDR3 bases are TGTGCCAGCAGCTCGGGACTAGCGGGGGGGGTCACCTACAATGAGCAGTTCTTC. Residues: CASSSGLAGGVTYNEQFF. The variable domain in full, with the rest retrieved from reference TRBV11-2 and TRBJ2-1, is EAGVAQSPRYKIIEKRQSVAFWCNPISGHATLYWYQQILGQGPKLLIQFQNNGVVDDSQLPKDRFSAERLKGVDSTLKIQPAKLEDSAVYLCASSSGLAGGVTYNEQFFGPGTRLTVL.

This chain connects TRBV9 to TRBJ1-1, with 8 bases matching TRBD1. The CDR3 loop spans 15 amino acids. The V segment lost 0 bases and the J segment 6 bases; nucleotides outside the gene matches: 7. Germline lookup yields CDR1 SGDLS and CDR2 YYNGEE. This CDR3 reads CASSVADRGFAEAFF. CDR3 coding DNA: TGTGCCAGCAGCGTAGCAGACAGGGGATTCGCTGAAGCTTTCTTT.

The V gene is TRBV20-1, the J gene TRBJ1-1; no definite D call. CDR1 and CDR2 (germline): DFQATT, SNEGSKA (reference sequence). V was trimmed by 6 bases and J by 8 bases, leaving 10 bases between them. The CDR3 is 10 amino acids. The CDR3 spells CSAIGLEAFF. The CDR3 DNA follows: TGCAGTGCGATCGGACTGGAAGCTTTCTTT.

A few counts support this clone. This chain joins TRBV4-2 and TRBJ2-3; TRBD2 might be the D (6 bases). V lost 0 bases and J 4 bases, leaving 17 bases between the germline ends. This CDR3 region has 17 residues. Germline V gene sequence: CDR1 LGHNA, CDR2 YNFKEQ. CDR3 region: CASSQELRGMGPDTQYF. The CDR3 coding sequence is TGTGCCAGCAGCCAAGAGCTACGCGGGATGGGACCAGATACGCAGTATTTT.

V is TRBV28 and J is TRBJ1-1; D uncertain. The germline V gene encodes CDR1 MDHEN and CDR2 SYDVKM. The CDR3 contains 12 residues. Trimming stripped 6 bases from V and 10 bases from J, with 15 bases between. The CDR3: CASSSDISRAFF. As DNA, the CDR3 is TGTGCCAGCAGCTCCGACATAAGTCGAGCTTTCTTT.

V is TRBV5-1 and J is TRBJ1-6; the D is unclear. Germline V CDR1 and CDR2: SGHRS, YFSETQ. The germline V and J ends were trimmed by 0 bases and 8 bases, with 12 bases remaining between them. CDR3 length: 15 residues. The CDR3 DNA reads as TGCGCCAGCAGCTTGGGAACGGGTCGGGATTCACCCCTCCACTTT. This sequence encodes CASSLGTGRDSPLHF.

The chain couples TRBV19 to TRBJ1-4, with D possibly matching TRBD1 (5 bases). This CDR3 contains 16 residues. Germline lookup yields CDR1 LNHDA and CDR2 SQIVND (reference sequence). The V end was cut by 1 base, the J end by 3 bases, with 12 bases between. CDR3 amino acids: CASSIGDRDSNEKLFF. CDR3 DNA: TGTGCCAGTAGTATAGGGGACCGGGACTCTAATGAAAAACTGTTTTTT.

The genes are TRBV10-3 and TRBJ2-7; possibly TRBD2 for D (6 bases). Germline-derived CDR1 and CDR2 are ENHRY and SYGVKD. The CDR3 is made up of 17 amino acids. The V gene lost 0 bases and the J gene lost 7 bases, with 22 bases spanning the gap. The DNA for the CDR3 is TGTGCCATCAGTGAGTCTGATGGCCCCCCGGGAGTATATGAGCAGTACTTC. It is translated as CAISESDGPPGVYEQYF.

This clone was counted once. The CDR3 DNA follows: TGTGCCAGCAGTGACAGGGGGATGGTCACTGAAGCTTTCTTT. Its translation is CASSDRGMVTEAFF. J is TRBJ1-1 and V is TRBV27, with 9 bases aligning to TRBD1. With V trimmed by 5 bases and J by 4 bases, 5 bases remained unmatched. Per the germline V gene, CDR1 is MNHEY and CDR2 is SMNVEV (reference sequence). This CDR3 region has 14 residues.

In DNA, the CDR3 is TGTGCCAGCACCGGGACTAGGGGCCCGGATACGCAGTATTTT. This encodes CASTGTRGPDTQYF. The gene calls are TRBV28 and TRBJ2-3; 8 bases fit TRBD2. Trimming cost V 7 bases and J 6 bases; bases outside gene matches: 9. Germline V gives CDR1 MDHEN, CDR2 SYDVKM. The CDR3 runs 14 residues.

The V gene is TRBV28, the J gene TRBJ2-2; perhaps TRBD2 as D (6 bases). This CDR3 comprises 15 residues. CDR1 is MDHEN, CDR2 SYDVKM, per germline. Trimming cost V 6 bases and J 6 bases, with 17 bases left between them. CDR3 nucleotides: TGTGCCAGCAGCCCCGGGGGTCCCATATCCGGGGAGCTGTTTTTT. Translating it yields CASSPGGPISGELFF.

The CDR3 nucleotides are TGCGCCAGCAGCTTGGAGTATGGAGGAAATCAGCCCCAGCATTTT. Translating it yields CASSLEYGGNQPQHF. The chain uses TRBV5-1 and TRBJ1-5; D not resolved. The CDR3 has 15 amino acids. Looked up from germline, CDR1 is SGHRS and CDR2 is YFSETQ. Between the trimmed V and J ends, which lost 0 bases and 4 bases, there was a span of 11 bases.

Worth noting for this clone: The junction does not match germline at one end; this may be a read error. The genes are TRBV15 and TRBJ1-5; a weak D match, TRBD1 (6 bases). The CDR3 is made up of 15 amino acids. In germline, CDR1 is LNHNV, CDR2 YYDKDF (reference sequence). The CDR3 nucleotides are TGTGCCACTAGCAGGTTACAGGGTGGTGGACAGCCCCAGCATTTT. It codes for CATSRLQGGGQPQHF. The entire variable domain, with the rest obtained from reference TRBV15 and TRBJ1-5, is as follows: DAMVIQNPRYQVTQFGKPVTLSCSQTLNHNVMYWYQQKSSQAPKLLFHYYDKDFNNEADTPDNFQSRRPNTSFCFLDIRSPGLGDTAMYLCATSRLQGGGQPQHFGDGTRLSIL.